This entry lists 20 T cell receptor beta chains sequenced from one sample in a study of T-cell reconstitution after alpha-beta-depleted transplantation in children. During its preparation, the TCRbeta library received unique molecular identifiers. TCRdb reanalysed the PCR reads using MiXCR and keeps one entry per CDR3 protein. The table shows under 85,000 distinct CDR3 sequences, with 18% occurring only once. Sequences were derived from PBMCs, mostly from graft donor cells, sampled 360 days after TCRalphabeta/CD19-depleted stem cell transplant. The receptors shown here come from a male patient aged 2 to 9 who had a stem cell transplant for acute lymphoblastic leukemia, so the T cells may come from the graft donor.

The V and J genes are TRBV12-3 or TRBV12-4 and TRBJ1-1, with 9 positions matching TRBD1. The CDR3 consists of 15 residues. V lost 6 bases, J lost 8 bases, and 13 bases stayed unmatched. In DNA form, the CDR3 reads TGTGCCAGCAGCTCCACAGGGGGCGCCGGGTGGGAAGCTTTCTTT. Translating it yields CASSSTGGAGWEAFF.

Written as DNA, the CDR3 is TGTGCCAGCAGTGTCGGGCGGTACACCGGGGAGCTGTTTTTT. It encodes CASSVGRYTGELFF. The chain is built from TRBV2 and TRBJ2-2, with D unresolved. V was pared by 4 bases and J by 3 bases, with 9 bases between. The CDR3 runs to 14 residues. Germline-derived CDR1 and CDR2 are SNHLY and FYNNEI.

The chain joins TRBV5-6 to TRBJ1-2, with 7 bases aligning to TRBD1. Germline V gene lookup returns CDR1 SGHDT and CDR2 YYEEEE. After removal of 5 bases from V and 10 bases from J, the junction contained 5 bases not matched to a gene. CDR3 size: 11 residues. As DNA, the CDR3 is TGTGCCAGCAGGCGGGACAGCTTCTACACCTTC. Translating gives CASRRDSFYTF. The whole variable domain, filled in from reference TRBV5-6 and TRBJ1-2, reads DAGVTQSPTHLIKTRGQQVTLRCSPKSGHDTVSWYQQALGQGPQFIFQYYEEEERQRGNFPDRFSGHQFPNYSSELNVNALLLGDSALYLCASRRDSFYTFGSGTRLTVV.

This clonotype was detected only a few times. V usage is TRBV20-1 and J usage is TRBJ1-5; no reliable D call. The CDR3 runs to 15 residues. Trimming removed 3 bases at V and 3 bases at J, with 15 bases between. The germline CDR1 and CDR2 sequences are DFQATT and SNEGSKA (reference sequence). The CDR3 spells CSASFPGVINQPQHF. The CDR3 region has the DNA TGCAGTGCTAGCTTCCCGGGCGTGATCAATCAGCCCCAGCATTTT.

This clonotype has only a few counts. J is TRBJ2-2 and V is TRBV3-1; 14 bases are shared with TRBD2. Germline V gene sequence: CDR1 LGHDT, CDR2 YNNKEL (reference sequence). The V and J ends lost 3 bases and 4 bases, in that order; junction bases with no gene match: 13. CDR3 length equals 20 residues. The CDR3 DNA sequence: TGTGCCAGCAGCCAGGGAATTAAGGGACTAGCGGGAGTTTTCACCGGGGAGCTGTTTTTT. Translation: CASSQGIKGLAGVFTGELFF.

This clonotype showed up many times. The gene calls are TRBV5-1 and TRBJ2-2; D is possibly TRBD2 (6 bases). Germline V lookup: CDR1 SGHRS, CDR2 YFSETQ. V lost 4 bases to trimming and J lost 5 bases, with 15 bases between them. The length of the CDR3 is 15 residues. The CDR3 protein is CASSAGLRGTGELFF. The CDR3 region has the DNA TGCGCCAGCAGCGCGGGACTCCGAGGGACCGGGGAGCTGTTTTTT.

The gene calls are TRBV12-3 or TRBV12-4 and TRBJ2-1, with 8 bases that match TRBD1. Trimming removed 1 base from V and 7 bases from J; junction bases left unmatched: 6. This CDR3 is built from 15 residues. CDR3 in DNA: TGTGCCAGCAGTTTAGGGGAGGACAGGGCGAATGAGCAGTTCTTC. This gives the protein CASSLGEDRANEQFF.

The chain employs TRBV2 and TRBJ2-4, with D perhaps matching TRBD2 (6 bases). CDR1 is SNHLY, CDR2 FYNNEI, per germline. V was trimmed by 5 bases and J by 2 bases, leaving 10 bases between them. The CDR3 is made up of 14 amino acids. DNA for the CDR3: TGTGCCAGCAGTCGGCGGGAAACCAAAAACATTCAGTACTTC. Its translation: CASSRRETKNIQYF.

J is TRBJ2-1 and V is TRBV29-1; TRBD2 agrees at 13 bases. With 4 bases clipped from V and 9 bases from J, the junction kept 6 bases outside the gene matches. This CDR3 is built from 14 residues. CDR1 SQVTM and CDR2 ANQGSEA come from the germline V gene. The CDR3 sequence: CSVGGLAGDLEQFF. The CDR3 nucleotides read TGCAGCGTTGGCGGACTAGCGGGAGATCTTGAGCAGTTCTTC.

The chain is built from TRBV12-3 or TRBV12-4 and TRBJ2-1; D is ambiguous. This CDR3 contains 15 residues. The V end was cut by 3 bases, the J end by 0 bases, with 9 bases between. CDR3 amino acids: CASSFVPSSYNEQFF. CDR3 in DNA: TGTGCCAGCAGTTTTGTGCCGAGCTCCTACAATGAGCAGTTCTTC.

The V call is TRBV3-1, the J call TRBJ1-5; D unclear. Germline values: CDR1 LGHDT, CDR2 YNNKEL (reference sequence). The CDR3 is 16 amino acids. The V and J ends lost 4 bases and 4 bases respectively, with 17 bases between them. The CDR3 coding sequence is TGTGCCAGCAGCCGCGGACTGTCCCATACTAATCAGCCCCAGCATTTT. Residues: CASSRGLSHTNQPQHF.

CDR3 nucleotides: TGTGCCAGCGGGGTAGCGGGGGACTACGAGCAGTACTTC. Its translation: CASGVAGDYEQYF. This chain joins TRBV12-3 or TRBV12-4 and TRBJ2-7; 9 bases map to TRBD2. This CDR3 spans 13 amino acids. V was clipped by 8 bases and J by 3 bases; unmatched bases: 5.

V is TRBV9 and J is TRBJ2-3; D is possibly TRBD1 or TRBD2 (6 bases each). This CDR3 has 14 amino acids. CDR1 is SGDLS and CDR2 is YYNGEE in the germline V gene. Trimming took off 0 bases at V and 4 bases at J, with 9 bases between the two ends. CDR3 region: CASSVDGGPDTQYF. The DNA for the CDR3 is TGTGCCAGCAGCGTAGACGGGGGCCCAGATACGCAGTATTTT.

J is TRBJ2-1 and V is TRBV12-3 or TRBV12-4; 10 nucleotides match TRBD2. Trimming removed 6 bases from V and 2 bases from J; junction bases left unmatched: 4. This CDR3 region has 15 residues. The CDR3 sequence is CASSRSGGAYNEQFF. In nucleotides, the CDR3 is TGTGCCAGCAGCCGCAGCGGGGGGGCCTACAATGAGCAGTTCTTC.

The J gene is TRBJ2-3, the V gene TRBV12-3 or TRBV12-4; D gene uncertain. The V end lost 4 bases, the J end lost 2 bases, and 13 bases lay between the germline ends. CDR3 length equals 15 residues. This CDR3 reads CASSWFRLNTDTQYF. As DNA, the CDR3 is TGTGCCAGCAGTTGGTTCCGGTTGAACACAGATACGCAGTATTTT.

The genes are TRBV4-1 and TRBJ2-3, with 9 bases that match TRBD1. Germline values: CDR1 MGHRA, CDR2 YSYEKL. The CDR3 contains 18 residues. Unmatched junction bases numbered 10, after V lost 3 bases and J lost 0 bases. The chain's CDR3 is CASSQRLGTGTSTDTQYF. The DNA of the CDR3 is TGCGCCAGCAGCCAGAGACTCGGGACAGGGACTAGCACAGATACGCAGTATTTT.

V and J are TRBV12-3 or TRBV12-4 and TRBJ2-1; TRBD2 agrees at 8 bases. The CDR3 is 16 residues long. Trimming cost V 0 bases and J 6 bases; bases outside gene matches: 7. CDR3 coding DNA: TGTGCCAGCAGTTTAGCGCGTGGGACTAGGGTCAATGAGCAGTTCTTC. Encoded protein: CASSLARGTRVNEQFF.

This clonotype occurred a few times. V is TRBV12-3 or TRBV12-4 and J is TRBJ2-1; 14 positions match TRBD2. Unmatched junction bases numbered 16, after V lost 5 bases and J lost 10 bases. The CDR3 runs to 18 residues. CDR3: CASSLSNPGLAGGQEQFF. CDR3 in DNA: TGTGCCAGCAGTCTATCCAACCCAGGACTAGCGGGAGGCCAAGAGCAGTTCTTC.

This clonotype showed up many times. The rearrangement uses TRBV6-5 and TRBJ1-1; no clear D gene. V lost 2 bases, J lost 2 bases, and 15 bases lay in between. Germline CDR1 and CDR2: MNHEY and SVGAGI. The CDR3 length is 16 residues. The CDR3 DNA follows: TGTGCCAGCAGTTACCACCCGGTGGGGTCCAACACTGAAGCTTTCTTT. Its translation: CASSYHPVGSNTEAFF.

This clonotype occurred a few times. This chain joins TRBV6-5 and TRBJ1-1; 7 bases map to TRBD1. This CDR3 has 11 amino acids. V was pared by 6 bases and J by 11 bases, with 6 bases of the junction left unmatched. Germline loops: CDR1 MNHEY, CDR2 SVGAGI. The CDR3 region has the DNA TGTGCCAGCAGGTACAGGGGTTGGGCTTTCTTT. Its protein product is CASRYRGWAFF.